The sequence of this T cell receptor beta chain was determined in a study of blood T cells in healthy people across ages. General study points: TCR beta diversity correlated strongly with naive T cell percentage. PBMC samples, being unsorted, prevented any conclusive comparison of naive and antigen-experienced cells.

Each donor's blood draw was roughly 10 milliliters of peripheral blood. The germline V and J ends were trimmed by 8 bases and 0 bases, with 14 bases remaining between them. There are 15 residues in the CDR3. The V gene's germline CDR1 is MNHEY and CDR2 SVGEGT. Then a second PCR, running about 6 to 12 cycles, was carried out with a sample-barcoded 5' primer and a J-beta primer mix. Every single cDNA molecule received a tag from a template-switch adaptor with 12 random nucleotides. TCRdb recomputed calls from the 5' RACE reads with MiXCR, one row per CDR3 protein. The table records fewer than 900,000 distinct CDR3 sequences, under 40% of them present only once. On this clonotype itself: What it binds is unknown.

The chain carries TRBV6-2 or TRBV6-3 and TRBJ2-4, with D hard to call. The specimen was blood. The sequence derives from a man aged 18 to 30 in good health. The CDR3 sequence is CASGSSEEAKNIQYF. As DNA, the CDR3 is TGTGCCAGCGGGTCGAGCGAGGAAGCCAAAAACATTCAGTACTTC.